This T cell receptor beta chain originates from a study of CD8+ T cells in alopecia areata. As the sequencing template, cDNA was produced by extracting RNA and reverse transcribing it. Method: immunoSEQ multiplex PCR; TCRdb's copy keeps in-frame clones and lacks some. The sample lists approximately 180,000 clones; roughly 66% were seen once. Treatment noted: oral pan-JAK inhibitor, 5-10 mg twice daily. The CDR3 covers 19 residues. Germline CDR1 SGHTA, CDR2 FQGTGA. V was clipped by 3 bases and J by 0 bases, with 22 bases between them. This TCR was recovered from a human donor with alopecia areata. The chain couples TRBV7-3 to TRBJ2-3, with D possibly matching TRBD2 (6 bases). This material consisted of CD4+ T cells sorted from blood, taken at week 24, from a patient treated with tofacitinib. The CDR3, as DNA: TGTGCCAGCAGCTTGCGGCCGCCTGGGACTGACCCTAGCACAGATACGCAGTATTTT. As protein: CASSLRPPGTDPSTDTQYF.